Presented here are 26 T cell receptor beta chains from one specimen sequenced in a study of cytomegalovirus exposure and HLA in healthy donors. 60 Vbeta and 13 Jbeta primers were used in PCR. Clones were read by immunoSEQ multiplex PCR, and TCRdb kept only the in-frame ones, dropping some. The sample consists of about 150,000 clones, 60% to 75% of them appearing once. The sample taken for sequencing was PBMCs. The receptor set was obtained from a man aged 18 to 29 in good health and CMV-seronegative.

The chain has TRBV9 and TRBJ1-5; TRBD1 might be the D (5 bases). Germline V gene sequence: CDR1 SGDLS, CDR2 YYNGEE. This CDR3 region has 15 residues. The V and J ends lost 0 bases and 3 bases respectively, with 10 bases between them. The CDR3 sequence is CASSVGQGFNQPQHF. The CDR3, as DNA: TGTGCCAGCAGCGTAGGGCAGGGCTTCAATCAGCCCCAGCATTTT.

The rearrangement joins TRBV6-1 to TRBJ2-7; 10 bases match TRBD1. V shed 7 bases, J shed 1 base, and the junction held 7 bases outside the gene matches. Germline loops: CDR1 MNHNS, CDR2 SASEGT. The CDR3 totals 15 residues. CDR3 sequence (DNA): TGTGCCAGCACCAAGACAGGGGGCCCGTCCTACGAGCAGTACTTC. Its translation is CASTKTGGPSYEQYF.

The chain joins TRBV5-1 to TRBJ2-2; maybe TRBD2 (6 bases). The V gene's germline CDR1 is SGHRS and CDR2 YFSETQ. V was shortened by 0 bases and J by 6 bases, with 12 bases between the two germline ends. There are 15 residues in the CDR3. DNA of the CDR3: TGCGCCAGCAGCTTGGACCTAGCGAGAGCCGGGGAGCTGTTTTTT. It yields the protein CASSLDLARAGELFF.

The V and J genes are TRBV29-1 and TRBJ2-3, with TRBD1 identical over 9 bases. Per the germline V gene, CDR1 is SQVTM and CDR2 is ANQGSEA. J was trimmed by 0 bases and V by 4 bases; bases with no gene match: 8. The CDR3 has 16 residues. The CDR3 spells CSVGRGQGGSTDTQYF. CDR3 nucleotide sequence: TGCAGCGTTGGTCGGGGACAGGGAGGCAGCACAGATACGCAGTATTTT.

Written as DNA, the CDR3 is TGTGCCAGTAGTATAGTGGGCAACCCCCATGGGCCCCAGCATTTT. Amino acids: CASSIVGNPHGPQHF. V and J are TRBV19 and TRBJ1-5; D is unresolved. There are 15 residues in the CDR3. V gave up 1 base and J gave up 9 bases, with 16 bases separating them. Germline V gene lookup returns CDR1 LNHDA and CDR2 SQIVND (reference sequence).

This chain uses TRBV6-1 with TRBJ1-2, with TRBD1 identical over 8 bases. Per germline, CDR1 MNHNS and CDR2 SASEGT. The CDR3 consists of 16 residues. V shed 1 base, J shed 3 bases, and the junction held 7 bases outside the gene matches. The CDR3 is CASSEGGRGRYYGYTF. In nucleotides, the CDR3 is TGTGCCAGCAGTGAAGGCGGCAGGGGGCGTTACTATGGCTACACCTTC.

A remark on this clone: The junction and the germline gene differ at one end; a read error may be behind it. This chain joins TRBV7-2 and TRBJ2-6; 9 bases line up with TRBD2. CDR1 is SGHTA and CDR2 is FQGNSA in the germline V gene. CDR3 length: 15 amino acids. The CDR3 is CASPVAGGPANGLTF. Written as DNA, the CDR3 is TGTGCCAGCCCAGTGGCGGGGGGGCCTGCCAACGGCCTGACTTTC. The full variable domain, with the rest looked up from reference TRBV7-2 and TRBJ2-6, is GAGVSQSPSNKVTEKGKDVELRCDPISGHTALYWYRQSLGQGLEFLIYFQGNSAPDKSGLPSDRFSAERTGGSVSTLTIQRTQQEDSAVYLCASPVAGGPANGLTFGAGSRLTVL.

This clone is a singleton in its sample. The V and J genes are TRBV28 and TRBJ1-6; D is perhaps TRBD1 (6 bases). The CDR3 contains 16 residues. Looked up from germline, CDR1 is MDHEN and CDR2 is SYDVKM. V lost 9 bases, J lost 0 bases, and 15 bases lay in between. CDR3 sequence: CASTDSTDSYNSPLHF. Here the CDR3 DNA reads TGTGCCAGTACGGACAGTACCGACTCCTATAATTCACCCCTCCACTTT.

The chain joins TRBV11-2 to TRBJ2-7; tentative D call: TRBD2 (7 bases). Germline values: CDR1 SGHAT, CDR2 FQNNGV. Trimming stripped 4 bases from V and 0 bases from J, with 13 bases between. The CDR3 has 15 residues. The CDR3 sequence: CASSWGGGGSYEQYV. Written as DNA, the CDR3 is TGTGCCAGCAGCTGGGGGGGCGGGGGCTCCTACGAGCAGTACGTC.

This chain uses TRBV29-1 with TRBJ1-2, with 10 bases matching TRBD1. Germline V CDR1 and CDR2: SQVTM, ANQGSEA. The V and J ends lost 6 bases and 6 bases, in that order; junction bases with no gene match: 4. There are 12 residues in the CDR3. The CDR3 spells CSVTGGGNGYTF. CDR3 DNA sequence: TGCAGCGTGACAGGGGGCGGGAATGGCTACACCTTC.

The CDR3 sequence is CASSPQPGGSNSPLHF. CDR3 nucleotides: TGCGCCAGCAGCCCACAACCAGGAGGCTCGAATTCACCCCTCCACTTT. V and J are TRBV5-1 and TRBJ1-6; D is ambiguous. V was trimmed by 4 bases and J by 7 bases, leaving 18 bases between them. The germline gives CDR1 SGHRS, CDR2 YFSETQ. The CDR3 spans 16 residues.

This chain connects TRBV6-5 to TRBJ2-5, with 10 positions matching TRBD2. TRBJ2-7 explains the end of the DNA better; the J call may be wrong. CDR1 is MNHEY, CDR2 SVGAGI, per germline. The CDR3 runs to 16 residues. The CDR3 loop reads CASSYSSASGGHEQYF. The CDR3 DNA follows: TGTGCCAGCAGTTACTCGAGTGCTAGCGGGGGCCACGAGCAGTACTTC.

The gene calls are TRBV19 and TRBJ2-2; 9 nucleotides align to TRBD2. J was trimmed by 7 bases and V by 5 bases; bases with no gene match: 14. Germline V gene sequence: CDR1 LNHDA, CDR2 SQIVND (reference sequence). The CDR3 covers 17 residues. The CDR3 spells CASSLQGQRGDNGELFF. The CDR3 nucleotides are TGTGCCAGTAGTCTCCAAGGACAGCGGGGGGATAACGGGGAGCTGTTTTTT.

The rearrangement joins TRBV28 to TRBJ2-1; 9 bases are shared with TRBD1. The CDR3 has 16 amino acids. Germline CDR1 is MDHEN and CDR2 is SYDVKM. Trimming took 5 bases from V and 0 from J; bases not matched to a gene: 5. CDR3 protein: CASSPLDRGSYNEQFF. In nucleotides, the CDR3 is TGTGCCAGCAGTCCACTGGACAGGGGCTCCTACAATGAGCAGTTCTTC. The whole variable domain, remainder taken from reference TRBV28 and TRBJ2-1, is DVKVTQSSRYLVKRTGEKVFLECVQDMDHENMFWYRQDPGLGLRLIYFSYDVKMKEKGDIPEGYSVSREKKERFSLILESASTNQTSMYLCASSPLDRGSYNEQFFGPGTRLTVL.

The chain uses TRBV27 and TRBJ2-2; 11 nucleotides agree with TRBD1. CDR3 length equals 16 residues. V was clipped by 6 bases and J by 7 bases; unmatched bases: 10. Germline V gene lookup returns CDR1 MNHEY and CDR2 SMNVEV (reference sequence). CDR3 DNA: TGTGCCAGCAGCTCGGACAGGGGGCTTGAGAGCGGGGAGCTGTTTTTT. Protein product: CASSSDRGLESGELFF.

This clone has a handful of counts. The chain employs TRBV6-6 and TRBJ1-1; D is unresolved. Germline V gene lookup returns CDR1 MNHNY and CDR2 SVGAGI (reference sequence). The CDR3 consists of 11 residues. The germline V and J ends were trimmed by 7 bases and 7 bases, with 10 bases remaining between them. The CDR3 coding sequence is TGTGCCAGCATTATACGAGGTGAAGCTTTCTTT. Translated: CASIIRGEAFF.

The chain carries TRBV5-1 and TRBJ1-6; the D is unclear. The CDR3 has 12 residues. V lost 3 bases to trimming and J lost 9 bases, with 7 bases between them. Germline V gene data show CDR1 as SGHRS and CDR2 as YFSETQ. The CDR3 region has the DNA TGCGCCAGCAGCTCCTCAGTTTCACCCCTCCACTTT. It yields the protein CASSSSVSPLHF.

The chain carries TRBV6-6 and TRBJ1-5; 10 bases fit TRBD1. The CDR3 has 15 residues. Trimming took 2 bases from V and 7 from J; bases not matched to a gene: 5. Germline V gene data show CDR1 as MNHNY and CDR2 as SVGAGI (reference sequence). CDR3 residues: CASSYGTGAGQPQHF. In DNA, the CDR3 is TGTGCCAGCAGTTACGGGACAGGGGCCGGACAGCCCCAGCATTTT.

The chain links TRBV6-5 to TRBJ2-7; 10 nucleotides align to TRBD1. The CDR3 contains 12 residues. CDR1 and CDR2 from the germline V gene are MNHEY and SVGAGI. The V and J ends lost 8 bases and 5 bases, in that order; junction bases with no gene match: 3. For the CDR3, the DNA is TGTGCCAGCCGGGGACAGGGGAACGAGCAGTACTTC. Amino acid sequence: CASRGQGNEQYF.

This chain connects TRBV2 to TRBJ1-4; TRBD1 is a possible D gene (6 bases). V lost 8 bases and J 5 bases, leaving 12 bases between the germline ends. Germline V gene data show CDR1 as SNHLY and CDR2 as FYNNEI. The CDR3 runs to 13 residues. The DNA of the CDR3 is TGTGCCAGCCATTGGGACACAAATGAAAAACTGTTTTTT. Protein: CASHWDTNEKLFF. The full variable domain, rest sourced from reference TRBV2 and TRBJ1-4, is EPEVTQTPSHQVTQMGQEVILRCVPISNHLYFYWYRQILGQKVEFLVSFYNNEISEKSEIFDDQFSVERPDGSNFTLKIRSTKLEDSAMYFCASHWDTNEKLFFGSGTQLSVL.

This clone was recorded a few times. The rearrangement links TRBV7-9 to TRBJ1-1; 7 bases fit TRBD1. Germline CDR1 SEHNR, CDR2 FQNEAQ (reference sequence). V shed 4 bases and J 0 bases; nucleotides not matched to a gene: 11. This CDR3 has 17 residues. This CDR3 reads CASSSQGGGVLNTEAFF. CDR3 DNA: TGTGCCAGCAGCTCGCAGGGGGGCGGGGTCTTGAACACTGAAGCTTTCTTT.

The chain employs TRBV7-9 and TRBJ1-2; the D gene is possibly TRBD1 (5 bases). Germline assignment: CDR1 SEHNR and CDR2 FQNEAQ (reference sequence). The CDR3 totals 15 residues. With 5 bases removed from V and 6 bases from J, the gap between germline ends came to 19 bases. The DNA for the CDR3 is TGTGCCAGCAGCGGTGACAGTTCGATTCGAGATGGCTACACCTTC. This encodes CASSGDSSIRDGYTF.

The chain joins TRBV18 to TRBJ2-5; 8 nucleotides match TRBD1. J lost 2 bases, V lost 4 bases, and 6 bases had no gene match. Germline V gene sequence: CDR1 KGHSH, CDR2 LQKENI. The CDR3 loop spans 15 amino acids. The CDR3 loop is CASSLSWTGQETQYF. CDR3 nucleotide sequence: TGTGCCAGCTCACTAAGTTGGACAGGGCAAGAGACCCAGTACTTC.

The chain carries TRBV4-1 and TRBJ2-2, with 7 bases aligning to TRBD1. Germline lookup yields CDR1 MGHRA and CDR2 YSYEKL. Trimming removed 6 bases from V and 2 bases from J; junction bases left unmatched: 3. The CDR3 runs 14 residues. CDR3 in DNA: TGCGCCAGCAGAGGGACAGTAAACACCGGGGAGCTGTTTTTT. This sequence encodes CASRGTVNTGELFF.

V usage is TRBV5-1 and J usage is TRBJ2-1, with 9 bases that match TRBD1. V shed 4 bases and J 1 base; nucleotides not matched to a gene: 6. Germline V gene data show CDR1 as SGHRS and CDR2 as YFSETQ. CDR3 length: 16 residues. The CDR3 DNA sequence: TGCGCCAGCAGCCGGGACAGGGTTACATCCTACAATGAGCAGTTCTTC. Translation gives CASSRDRVTSYNEQFF. Looking up the rest from reference TRBV5-1 and TRBJ2-1 gives the full variable domain: KAGVTQTPRYLIKTRGQQVTLSCSPISGHRSVSWYQQTPGQGLQFLFEYFSETQRNKGNFPGRFSGRQFSNSRSEMNVSTLELGDSALYLCASSRDRVTSYNEQFFGPGTRLTVL.

The chain couples TRBV9 to TRBJ1-3; D is uncertain. This CDR3 spans 14 amino acids. V was cut by 4 bases and J by 2 bases, with 10 bases left in between. Germline CDR1 SGDLS, CDR2 YYNGEE. The CDR3, as DNA: TGTGCCAGCAGCCGAGCAGGCACTGGAAACACCATATATTTT. It yields the protein CASSRAGTGNTIYF.